Below are 29 T cell receptor beta chains sequenced from a single sample in a study of untreated major depressive disorder. Produced via immunoSEQ multiplex PCR; TCRdb's table is partial and in-frame only. Of about 19,000 clones detected, 80% to 95% appear once; the ten largest clones hold 0.6%. The antigens of these receptors remain unknown. Study findings and constraints: TRBV05-01 (Vbeta 5.1) usage was higher in CD4+ T cells of depressed patients than controls.

The sequencing sample was made of CD4+ T cells from PBMCs. These receptors were taken from a woman between 40 and 55 years old with major depressive disorder.

The chain uses TRBV5-6 and TRBJ1-2; D is perhaps TRBD1 (6 bases). V was pared by 7 bases and J by 4 bases, with 17 bases between. CDR3 length equals 14 residues. Germline V CDR1 and CDR2: SGHDT, YYEEEE. CDR3: CASALRWGLYGYTF. As DNA, the CDR3 is TGTGCCAGCGCTCTCAGGTGGGGGCTCTATGGCTACACCTTC. Together with reference TRBV5-6 and TRBJ1-2, the CDR3 gives the full variable domain: DAGVTQSPTHLIKTRGQQVTLRCSPKSGHDTVSWYQQALGQGPQFIFQYYEEEERQRGNFPDRFSGHQFPNYSSELNVNALLLGDSALYLCASALRWGLYGYTFGSGTRLTVV.

This rearrangement joins TRBV11-3 to TRBJ2-4, with D unclear. V was shortened by 4 bases and J by 1 base, with 8 bases between the two germline ends. The germline CDR1 and CDR2 sequences are SGHNT and YENEEA. The CDR3 extends over 14 amino acids. The CDR3 region has the DNA TGTGCCAGCAGCTCGGGTTCGGCCAAAAACATTCAGTACTTC. This codes for CASSSGSAKNIQYF.

The chain has TRBV6-1 and TRBJ2-2; D is ambiguous. The CDR3 extends over 15 amino acids. Germline V gene sequence: CDR1 MNHNS, CDR2 SASEGT. V was shortened by 3 bases and J by 1 base, with 9 bases between the two germline ends. The CDR3 DNA is TGTGCCAGCAGTGAGGGTCCCTGGAACACCGGGGAGCTGTTTTTT. This codes for CASSEGPWNTGELFF.

The CDR3 bases are TGTGCCAGTAGTATCTCGGGACAGGGATCACCCCTCCACTTT. Translated, it gives CASSISGQGSPLHF. V is TRBV19 and J is TRBJ1-6; 9 bases agree with TRBD1. Germline V CDR1 and CDR2: LNHDA, SQIVND (reference sequence). With V trimmed by 3 bases and J by 10 bases, 4 bases remained unmatched. The CDR3 covers 14 residues.

The table lists this clone with a count of one. V is TRBV6-1 and J is TRBJ2-1; 11 nucleotides line up with TRBD2. Germline V gives CDR1 MNHNS, CDR2 SASEGT. V was clipped by 5 bases and J by 10 bases; unmatched bases: 10. This CDR3 comprises 15 residues. This CDR3 is CASSLLAGGIREQFF. CDR3 nucleotide sequence: TGTGCCAGCAGTCTATTAGCGGGAGGGATACGCGAGCAGTTCTTC.

This clone appeared once. V gene TRBV2 combines with J gene TRBJ1-5; perhaps TRBD1 as D (6 bases). The CDR3 runs to 15 residues. V lost 2 bases, J lost 1 base, and 9 bases lay in between. Per the germline V gene, CDR1 is SNHLY and CDR2 is FYNNEI. The DNA of the CDR3 is TGTGCCAGCAGTGAACAGGGGTTAAGCAATCAGCCCCAGCATTTT. Translation: CASSEQGLSNQPQHF. The full variable domain, with the rest looked up from reference TRBV2 and TRBJ1-5, is EPEVTQTPSHQVTQMGQEVILRCVPISNHLYFYWYRQILGQKVEFLVSFYNNEISEKSEIFDDQFSVERPDGSNFTLKIRSTKLEDSAMYFCASSEQGLSNQPQHFGDGTRLSIL.

The chain couples TRBV4-2 to TRBJ1-1; the D is unclear. Deletions cut 0 bases from V and 7 bases from J, with 15 bases between. CDR3 size: 15 residues. Germline V gene sequence: CDR1 LGHNA, CDR2 YNFKEQ. CDR3 protein: CASSQDTLVTFEAFF. The CDR3 DNA is TGTGCCAGCAGCCAAGATACCCTGGTGACGTTTGAAGCTTTCTTT.

This sequence joins TRBV2 and TRBJ2-7, with 7 bases identical to TRBD1. Unmatched junction bases numbered 8, after V lost 6 bases and J lost 6 bases. The V gene's germline CDR1 is SNHLY and CDR2 FYNNEI. CDR3 length: 13 amino acids. CDR3 in amino acids: CASSQDRAREQYV. The CDR3 nucleotides read TGTGCCAGCAGCCAAGACAGGGCTCGCGAGCAGTACGTC.

V and J are TRBV6-5 and TRBJ1-3; D possibly corresponds to TRBD1 (5 bases). Looked up from germline, CDR1 is MNHEY and CDR2 is SVGAGI. V lost 3 bases and J 4 bases, leaving 13 bases between the germline ends. The CDR3 loop spans 15 amino acids. The CDR3, as DNA: TGTGCCAGCAGTTATCAGGCAGGGAGAGGAAACACCATATATTTT. Its translation: CASSYQAGRGNTIYF.

This chain links TRBV30 with TRBJ1-5; the D gene is possibly TRBD1 (6 bases). The V and J ends lost 2 bases and 0 bases respectively, with 11 bases between them. CDR3 size: 15 residues. CDR1 and CDR2 from the germline V gene are GTSNPN and SVGIG (reference sequence). DNA for the CDR3: TGTGCCTGGAGTCGACAGGACTATAGCAATCAGCCCCAGCATTTT. Translation gives CAWSRQDYSNQPQHF. The variable domain in full, with the rest retrieved from reference TRBV30 and TRBJ1-5, is SQTIHQWPATLVQPVGSPLSLECTVEGTSNPNLYWYRQAAGRGLQLLFYSVGIGQISSEVPQNLSASRPQDRQFILSSKKLLLSDSGFYLCAWSRQDYSNQPQHFGDGTRLSIL.

This chain uses TRBV10-3 with TRBJ2-7; 8 positions agree with TRBD1. Germline loops: CDR1 ENHRY, CDR2 SYGVKD. The CDR3 is 13 amino acids. The trim removed 3 bases at V and 6 bases at J, leaving 4 bases unmatched. The CDR3 DNA sequence: TGTGCCATCAGTGAATGGACAGGGCGCGAGCAGTACGTC. Translation gives CAISEWTGREQYV.

The chain links TRBV5-1 to TRBJ2-5; possibly TRBD1 for D (6 bases). CDR1 and CDR2 from the germline V gene are SGHRS and YFSETQ. V lost 4 bases and J 4 bases, leaving 11 bases between the germline ends. The CDR3 sequence is 13 residues long. Here the CDR3 DNA reads TGCGCCAGCAGCCTACAGGGTGGAGAGACCCAGTACTTC. It translates to CASSLQGGETQYF.

This rearrangement joins TRBV30 to TRBJ1-2, with unresolved D. This CDR3 is 12 amino acids long. Per the germline V gene, CDR1 is GTSNPN and CDR2 is SVGIG (reference sequence). Trimming pared 0 bases from V and 8 bases from J, leaving 10 bases between. CDR3 sequence reads: CAWSVSSWGYTF. The CDR3 region has the DNA TGTGCCTGGAGTGTAAGTTCGTGGGGCTACACCTTC.

V usage is TRBV9 and J usage is TRBJ1-5; 9 nucleotides match TRBD1. Germline loops: CDR1 SGDLS, CDR2 YYNGEE. Trimming at V came to 3 bases and at J to 8 bases, leaving 6 bases not matched to a gene. The CDR3 has 14 amino acids. CDR3 region: CASSALTGGEPQHF. CDR3 DNA sequence: TGTGCCAGCAGCGCACTGACAGGGGGTGAGCCCCAGCATTTT. The full variable domain, its missing parts supplied by reference TRBV9 and TRBJ1-5, is DSGVTQTPKHLITATGQRVTLRCSPRSGDLSVYWYQQSLDQGLQFLIQYYNGEERAKGNILERFSAQQFPDLHSELNLSSLELGDSALYFCASSALTGGEPQHFGDGTRLSIL.

The gene calls are TRBV14 and TRBJ2-4; 11 nucleotides match TRBD2. Germline CDR1 and CDR2: SGHDN and FVKESK. V lost 4 bases, J lost 0 bases, and 14 bases stayed unmatched. This CDR3 is 20 amino acids long. The CDR3: CASSPGGLAALYLAKNIQYF. CDR3 in DNA: TGTGCCAGCAGCCCGGGGGGACTAGCGGCCCTATACCTAGCCAAAAACATTCAGTACTTC.

To note about this clone: Other nucleotide sequences in the sample specify the same CDR3. The chain combines TRBV18 with TRBJ1-2, with D perhaps TRBD1 (5 bases). The V end was cut by 6 bases, the J end by 4 bases, with 15 bases between. The CDR3 spans 14 residues. Germline-derived CDR1 and CDR2 are KGHSH and LQKENI. The CDR3 region is CASSPTGGGYGYTF. The CDR3 coding sequence is TGTGCCAGCTCCCCAACCGGGGGTGGCTATGGCTACACCTTC. Variable domain in full (rest from reference TRBV18 and TRBJ1-2): NAGVMQNPRHLVRRRGQEARLRCSPMKGHSHVYWYRQLPEEGLKFMVYLQKENIIDESGMPKERFSAEFPKEGPSILRIQQVVRGDSAAYFCASSPTGGGYGYTFGSGTRLTVV.

This chain joins TRBV7-6 and TRBJ1-6; a weak D match, TRBD1 (5 bases). CDR1 and CDR2 from the germline V gene are SGHVS and FNYEAQ. The V end lost 4 bases, the J end lost 8 bases, and 12 bases lay between the germline ends. This CDR3 contains 14 residues. The CDR3 coding sequence is TGTGCCAGCAGCTCCCGACAAGGGGATTCACCCCTCCACTTT. It specifies CASSSRQGDSPLHF.

J is TRBJ2-2 and V is TRBV5-4; 7 nucleotides match TRBD1. V lost 4 bases and J lost 5; bases outside the gene matches: 11. Germline-derived CDR1 and CDR2 are SGHNT and YYREEE (reference sequence). This CDR3 contains 16 residues. CDR3 in DNA: TGTGCCAGCAGCCCCTTCCGGGACAGAGGAACCGGGGAGCTGTTTTTT. It yields the protein CASSPFRDRGTGELFF.

This chain connects TRBV4-1 to TRBJ2-5; 7 positions agree with TRBD2. Germline CDR1 MGHRA, CDR2 YSYEKL. Trimming removed 4 bases from V and 5 bases from J; junction bases left unmatched: 7. The CDR3 runs to 14 residues. As DNA, the CDR3 is TGCGCCAGCAGCCCCCGTGACGGGGGGGAGACCCAGTACTTC. As protein: CASSPRDGGETQYF.

V is TRBV12-5 and J is TRBJ1-2; maybe TRBD1 (6 bases). CDR1 and CDR2 (germline): LGHNT, FRNRAP. Trimming pared 2 bases from V and 6 bases from J, leaving 13 bases between. CDR3 length equals 14 residues. The CDR3 DNA is TGTGCTAGTGGTTTGCCCCCCTACAGGGATGGCTACACCTTC. Translating gives CASGLPPYRDGYTF. Looking up the rest from reference TRBV12-5 and TRBJ1-2 gives the full variable domain: DARVTQTPRHKVTEMGQEVTMRCQPILGHNTVFWYRQTMMQGLELLAYFRNRAPLDDSGMPKDRFSAEMPDATLATLKIQPSEPRDSAVYFCASGLPPYRDGYTFGSGTRLTVV.

Concerning this clone itself: One junction end does not reproduce the germline sequence, and a read error may be involved. V gene TRBV7-7 combines with J gene TRBJ2-3; TRBD2 matches 7 bases. The CDR3 is 15 amino acids. Germline V gene data show CDR1 as SSHAT and CDR2 as FNYEAQ (reference sequence). CDR3 DNA: TGTGCTAGCAGCTTAACGACTAGCAGCACAGATACGCAGTATTTT. This encodes CASSLTTSSTDTQYF.

The V and J genes are TRBV5-6 and TRBJ2-5, with 13 bases that match TRBD2. Losses at the gene ends were 4 bases for V and 3 bases for J; bases not matched to a gene: 9. This CDR3 has 17 amino acids. In germline, CDR1 is SGHDT, CDR2 YYEEEE. The CDR3 protein is CASSPRTSGGPEETQYF. The CDR3 DNA reads TGTGCCAGCAGCCCGAGGACTAGCGGGGGCCCGGAAGAGACCCAGTACTTC.

The chain recombines TRBV7-2 with TRBJ2-7, with D uncertain. The CDR3 loop spans 16 amino acids. The V gene's germline CDR1 is SGHTA and CDR2 FQGNSA. V shed 1 base and J shed 4 bases, with 17 bases lying between them. For the CDR3, the DNA is TGTGCCAGCAGCTTAGGATTCCGGCCGACGACTTACGAGCAGTACTTC. Translation: CASSLGFRPTTYEQYF.

The V call is TRBV9, the J call TRBJ1-4; D not certain. Trimming took off 0 bases at V and 5 bases at J, with 14 bases between the two ends. The CDR3 has 16 residues. Germline CDR1 is SGDLS and CDR2 is YYNGEE. The DNA for the CDR3 is TGTGCCAGCAGCGTAGGCCCCGGGCCGACAAATGAAAAACTGTTTTTT. Protein product: CASSVGPGPTNEKLFF.

In its sample, this clone was seen once. The chain employs TRBV5-4 and TRBJ2-7; TRBD1 matches at 7 bases. V was clipped by 4 bases and J by 4 bases; unmatched bases: 8. Germline assignment: CDR1 SGHNT and CDR2 YYREEE (reference sequence). CDR3 length equals 14 residues. CDR3 DNA: TGTGCCAGCAGCACACCGGGACAGCTATACGAGCAGTACGTC. Translating it yields CASSTPGQLYEQYV.

CDR3 DNA: TGTGCCAGCAGCCGGGGGAGGACCTACGAGCAGTACTTC. Its translation is CASSRGRTYEQYF. The rearrangement links TRBV5-8 to TRBJ2-7; possibly TRBD2 for D (6 bases). The V gene's germline CDR1 is SGHTS and CDR2 YDEGEE. The CDR3 has 13 amino acids. Trimming removed 4 bases at V and 2 bases at J, with 10 bases between.

This sequence joins TRBV4-2 and TRBJ1-2, with a tentative D call TRBD1 (6 bases). V gave up 0 bases and J gave up 8 bases, with 19 bases separating them. The CDR3 has 16 residues. Germline assignment: CDR1 LGHNA and CDR2 YNFKEQ. The CDR3 DNA sequence: TGTGCCAGCAGCCAAGAGGGCAGGGACACAGGTGAAGGCTACACCTTC. As protein: CASSQEGRDTGEGYTF.

This chain joins TRBV5-1 and TRBJ1-2, with D possibly being TRBD1 (5 bases). The V gene lost 8 bases and the J gene lost 5 bases, with 22 bases spanning the gap. CDR1 and CDR2 (germline): SGHRS, YFSETQ. This CDR3 comprises 15 residues. Here the CDR3 DNA reads TGCGCCAGTTCCGCTTCTAACGGGGGGTCATATGGCTACACCTTC. This encodes CASSASNGGSYGYTF. Filled out from reference TRBV5-1 and TRBJ1-2, the complete variable domain reads KAGVTQTPRYLIKTRGQQVTLSCSPISGHRSVSWYQQTPGQGLQFLFEYFSETQRNKGNFPGRFSGRQFSNSRSEMNVSTLELGDSALYLCASSASNGGSYGYTFGSGTRLTVV.

CDR3 sequence: CASSSSTNEKLFF. In DNA form, the CDR3 reads TGTGCCAGCAGCTCGTCAACTAATGAAAAACTGTTTTTT. This sequence joins TRBV7-2 and TRBJ1-4; the D is unclear. Germline CDR1 and CDR2: SGHTA and FQGNSA. The CDR3 consists of 13 residues. Trimming left V 4 bases short and J 0 bases short, with 3 bases between.